This T cell receptor (beta chain) was documented in a study of shared clonotypes between healthy human individuals. This CDR3 spans 15 amino acids. Germline CDR1 is LGHNA and CDR2 is YNFKEQ. Trimming shortened V by 0 bases and J by 1 base, and 8 bases separated the two germline ends. Sequenced by immunoSEQ multiplex PCR; TCRdb stores in-frame clones only, minus some. Among more than 450,000 clones, 75% to 85% were seen once, and the ten largest hold 10% to 15%. The TCR sequence derives from a woman between 40 and 50 years old in good health. Some clones in this sample may be carry-over from other donors' samples. The chain combines TRBV4-2 with TRBJ2-3, with D hard to call. Sequencing was performed on PBMCs. CDR3 loop: CASSQEQLRTDTQYF. In nucleotides, the CDR3 is TGTGCCAGCAGCCAAGAACAGCTGCGCACAGATACGCAGTATTTT.